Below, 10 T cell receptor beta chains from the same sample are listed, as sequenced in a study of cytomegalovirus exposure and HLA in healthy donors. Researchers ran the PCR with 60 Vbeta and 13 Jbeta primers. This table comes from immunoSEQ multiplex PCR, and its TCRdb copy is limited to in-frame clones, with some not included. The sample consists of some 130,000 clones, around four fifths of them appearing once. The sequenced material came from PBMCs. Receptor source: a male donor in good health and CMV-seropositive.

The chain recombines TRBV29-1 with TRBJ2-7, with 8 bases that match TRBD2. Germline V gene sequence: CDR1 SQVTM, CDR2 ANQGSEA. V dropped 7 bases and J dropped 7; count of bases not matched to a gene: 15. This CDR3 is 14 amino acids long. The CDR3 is CSGRRGGVAGEQYF. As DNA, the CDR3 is TGCAGCGGACGCCGAGGTGGAGTAGCGGGAGAGCAGTACTTC.

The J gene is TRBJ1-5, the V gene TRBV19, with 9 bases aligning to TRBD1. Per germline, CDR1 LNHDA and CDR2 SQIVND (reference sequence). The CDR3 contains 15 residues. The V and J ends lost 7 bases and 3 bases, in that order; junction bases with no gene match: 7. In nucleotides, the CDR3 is TGTGCCAGTACCCGGGACAGGGAAACCAATCAGCCCCAGCATTTT. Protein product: CASTRDRETNQPQHF.

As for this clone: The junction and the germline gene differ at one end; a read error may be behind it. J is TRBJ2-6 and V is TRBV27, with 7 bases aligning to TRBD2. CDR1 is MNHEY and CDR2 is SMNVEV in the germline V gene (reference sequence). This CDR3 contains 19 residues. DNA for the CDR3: TGTGCCAGCAGTTTATACCCCGCGGGAGCCAGCTCTGGGGCCAACGGCCTGACTTTC. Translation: CASSLYPAGASSGANGLTF.

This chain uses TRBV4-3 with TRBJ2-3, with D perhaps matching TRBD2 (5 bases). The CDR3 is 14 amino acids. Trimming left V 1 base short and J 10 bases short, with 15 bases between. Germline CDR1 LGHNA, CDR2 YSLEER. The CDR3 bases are TGCGCCAGCAGCCAAGGGCGCGGGTCCTCCGCGCAGTATTTT. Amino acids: CASSQGRGSSAQYF.

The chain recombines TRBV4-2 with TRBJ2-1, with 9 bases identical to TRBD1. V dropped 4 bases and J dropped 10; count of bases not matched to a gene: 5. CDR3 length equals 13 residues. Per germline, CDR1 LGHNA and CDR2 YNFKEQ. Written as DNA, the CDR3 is TGTGCCAGCAGCCTAGGACAGGGGTGGGAGCAGTTCTTC. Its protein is CASSLGQGWEQFF.

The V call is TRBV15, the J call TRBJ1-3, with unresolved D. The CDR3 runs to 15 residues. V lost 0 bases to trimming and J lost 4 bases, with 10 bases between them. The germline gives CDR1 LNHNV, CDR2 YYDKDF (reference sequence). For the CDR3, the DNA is TGTGCCACCAGCAGAGATGGCGGTGCCGGAAACACCATATATTTT. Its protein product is CATSRDGGAGNTIYF.

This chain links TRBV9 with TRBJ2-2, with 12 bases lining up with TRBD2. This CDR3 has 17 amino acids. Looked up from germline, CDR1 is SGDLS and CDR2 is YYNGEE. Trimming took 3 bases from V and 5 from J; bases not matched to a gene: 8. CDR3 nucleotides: TGTGCCAGCAGCGGACTAGCGGGAGACCCAGGGACCGGGGAGCTGTTTTTT. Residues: CASSGLAGDPGTGELFF.

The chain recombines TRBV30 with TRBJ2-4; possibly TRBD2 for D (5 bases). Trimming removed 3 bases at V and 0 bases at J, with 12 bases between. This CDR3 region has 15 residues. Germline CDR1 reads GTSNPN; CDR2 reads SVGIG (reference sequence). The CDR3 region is CAWSSGLLAKNIQYF. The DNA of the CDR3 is TGTGCCTGGAGCAGCGGACTTCTAGCCAAAAACATTCAGTACTTC.

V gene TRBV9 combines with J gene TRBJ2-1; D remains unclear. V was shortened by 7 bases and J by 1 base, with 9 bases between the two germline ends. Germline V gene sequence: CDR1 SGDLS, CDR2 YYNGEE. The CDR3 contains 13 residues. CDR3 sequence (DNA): TGTGCCAGCCGCCCAGCGTCCTACAATGAGCAGTTCTTC. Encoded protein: CASRPASYNEQFF.

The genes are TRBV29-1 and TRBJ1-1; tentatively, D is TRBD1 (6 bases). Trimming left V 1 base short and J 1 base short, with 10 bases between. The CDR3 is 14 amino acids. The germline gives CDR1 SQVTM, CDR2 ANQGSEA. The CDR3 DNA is TGCAGCGTTGAAGTACAGGGAGCGAACACTGAAGCTTTCTTT. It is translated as CSVEVQGANTEAFF.